What follows describes a single T cell receptor beta chain. This entry belongs to a study of blood T cell repertoires in COVID-19. In the study overall: Acute and convalescent COVID-19 samples came from the United States, Italy and Spain. Sample material is recorded as cDNA or gDNA derived from T cells, B-cell-depleted T cells, or PBMCs.

The CDR3 totals 15 residues. V trimming: 4 bases; J trimming: 3 bases; junction bases outside the gene matches: 5. Germline CDR1 SGHRS, CDR2 YFSETQ. In the source study's methods: From reference gene primer amplification, estimates of nucleated cell counts were derived. Generated by immunoSEQ multiplex PCR, the TCRdb table keeps only in-frame clones and is missing some. V and J calls and clone size are as listed in that table; D and trimming were resolved from the DNA. The repertoire has 130,000 or so clones, 88% of them found once; the top ten carry less than 2.5%. The sample comprised peripheral blood. V usage is TRBV5-1 and J usage is TRBJ2-2, with 8 bases aligning to TRBD1. The origin of this receptor is a man aged 65 to 79 with active COVID-19. The CDR3 here is CASSTQGADTGELFF. CDR3 nucleotides: TGCGCCAGCAGCACCCAGGGGGCGGACACCGGGGAGCTGTTTTTT.